This TCR beta chain emerged from a study of blood T cell repertoires in COVID-19. Under the authors' procedure: Cell counts per sample came from amplifying reference gene primers. Sequencing used immunoSEQ multiplex PCR; TCRdb keeps in-frame clones, though not all of them. That table is the source of V, J and clone size, and D and trimming were worked out from the DNA. The repertoire holds about 380,000 clones, with 70% to 90% as singletons. The CDR3 extends over 16 amino acids. Germline V CDR1 and CDR2: MNHEY, SVGEGT. Trimming left V 2 bases short and J 3 bases short, with 15 bases between. This sequence joins TRBV6-2 or TRBV6-3 and TRBJ2-3; tentative D call: TRBD1 (5 bases). Material: PBMCs or T cells enriched from blood (not recorded which). The clonotype comes from a young woman who had recovered from COVID-19. The CDR3 reads CASSYVPRARTDTQYF. For the CDR3, the DNA is TGTGCCAGCAGTTACGTCCCCAGGGCAAGGACAGATACGCAGTATTTT.